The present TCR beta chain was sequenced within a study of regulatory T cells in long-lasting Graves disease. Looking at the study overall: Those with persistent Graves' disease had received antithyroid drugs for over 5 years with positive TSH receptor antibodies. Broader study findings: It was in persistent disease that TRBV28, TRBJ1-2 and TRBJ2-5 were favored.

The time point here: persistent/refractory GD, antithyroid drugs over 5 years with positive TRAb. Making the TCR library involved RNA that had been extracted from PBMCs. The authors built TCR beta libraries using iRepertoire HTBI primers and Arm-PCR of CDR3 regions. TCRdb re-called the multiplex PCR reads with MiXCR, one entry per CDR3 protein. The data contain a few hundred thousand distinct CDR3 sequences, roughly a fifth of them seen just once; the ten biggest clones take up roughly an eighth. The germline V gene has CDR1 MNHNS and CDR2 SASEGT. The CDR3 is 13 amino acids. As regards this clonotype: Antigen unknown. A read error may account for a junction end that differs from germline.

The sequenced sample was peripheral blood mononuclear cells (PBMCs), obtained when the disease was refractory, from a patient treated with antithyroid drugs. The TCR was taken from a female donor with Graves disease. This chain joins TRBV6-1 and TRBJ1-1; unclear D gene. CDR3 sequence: CASGEPLGTEAFF. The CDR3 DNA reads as TGTGCCAGCGGTGAACCCCTGGGGACTGAAGCTTTCTTT.